The T cell receptor (beta chain) described here comes from a study of cytomegalovirus exposure and HLA in healthy donors. The CDR3 spans 13 residues. V lost 6 bases and J lost 0, with 8 bases in between. Germline lookup yields CDR1 MNHEY and CDR2 SVGAGI. PCR involved 60 Vbeta and 13 Jbeta primers. Profiling relied on immunoSEQ multiplex PCR, and the TCRdb table lists in-frame clones only, not all of them. Seen here are 150,000 to 200,000 clones, 77% observed once, and the top ten hold around 1.5%. The specimen sequenced was PBMCs. The gene calls are TRBV6-5 and TRBJ1-1; D is possibly TRBD1 (6 bases). The sequence was obtained from a woman in her thirties in good health and CMV-seropositive. The CDR3 nucleotides are TGTGCCAGCAGACGGACAGTGAACACTGAAGCTTTCTTT. It codes for CASRRTVNTEAFF.